This T cell receptor beta chain was documented in a study of metastatic and nonmetastatic thyroid tumors. Germline assignment: CDR1 MNHNS and CDR2 SASEGT. The V and J ends lost 4 bases and 4 bases respectively, with 13 bases between them. This CDR3 is built from 15 residues. This clone occurred a few times. A much larger clone sits a single nucleotide away, making a read error possible. TCRdb called clones again from the PCR reads with MiXCR. The table has about 45,000 clones, less than 5% seen once. Prior to thyroid surgery, none of the patients had received any treatment. Source material: blood. J is TRBJ2-2 and V is TRBV6-1, with unresolved D. The source is a female donor with papillary thyroid cancer or a benign thyroid nodule (not recorded which). Some clones in this sample may be carry-over from other donors' samples. CDR3 sequence (DNA): TGTGCCAGCAGTGCCGAGACATGGAGCACCGGGGAGCTGTTTTTT. It yields the protein CASSAETWSTGELFF.